Listed below are T cell receptor beta chains from one sample, sequenced in a study of T cell responses to AZD1222 COVID-19 vaccine. Assay: immunoSEQ multiplex PCR; the TCRdb copy retains only in-frame clones and omits some. The repertoire holds 90,000 to 150,000 clones, with approximately 89% as singletons. The sample in question was peripheral blood, obtained on day 0 of AZD1222 vaccination. Receptors were obtained from an adult in good health. Both conserved end residues are part of each CDR3.

J gene | V gene | CDR3 protein
TRBJ2-1 | TRBV6-2/TRBV6-3 | CASSTGLAGVYNEQFF
TRBJ1-1 | TRBV6-5 | CASSYSWGLNTEAFF
TRBJ1-2 | TRBV6-2/TRBV6-3 | CASSYSPGTGYTF
TRBJ2-7 | TRBV7-2 | CASGVAGGTYEQYF
TRBJ2-3 | TRBV7-2 | CASSLTGDTQYF
TRBJ2-1 | TRBV10-3 | CAISAVGTAYNEQFF
TRBJ1-4 | TRBV19 | CASSTRHSATNEKLFF
TRBJ2-2 | TRBV21-1 | CASSKANGGARHTGELFF
TRBJ1-4 | TRBV7-9 | CASSFDRGSPTNEKLFF
TRBJ1-6 | TRBV4-3 | CASSHPDGNSPLHF
TRBJ1-6 | TRBV27 | CASSLLNSPLHF
TRBJ1-2 | TRBV7-9 | CASSLGQGYGYTF
TRBJ2-1 | TRBV7-9 | CASSLVGIHEQFF
TRBJ2-2 | TRBV6-1 | CASSERQGSGELFF
TRBJ1-1 | TRBV6-4 | CASSVAENTEAFF
TRBJ2-1 | TRBV7-6 | CASTAGIEQFF
TRBJ1-5 | TRBV24-1 | CATSDLGGNQPQHF
TRBJ2-3 | TRBV4-3 | CASSQDNSGVDTQYF
TRBJ1-5 | TRBV28 | CASSLDFTNNQPQHF
TRBJ1-5 | TRBV2 | CASSPPGTGGNQPQHF
TRBJ2-1 | TRBV24-1 | CATSAQLADEQFF
TRBJ2-7 | TRBV10-3 | CAISESKGRGEQYF
TRBJ1-5 | TRBV3-1/TRBV3-2 | CASSQVIMGWRNQPQHF
TRBJ2-7 | TRBV30 | CAWGGAGNEQYF
TRBJ1-2 | TRBV25-1 | CASSGTVNYGYTF
TRBJ2-3 | TRBV12-3/TRBV12-4 | CASSWGSTDTQYF
TRBJ2-7 | TRBV5-1 | CASSIASGGTYEQYF
TRBJ2-1 | TRBV7-8 | CASSLSPGQGGNEQFF
TRBJ1-2 | TRBV30 | CALNRGLWYGYTF
TRBJ2-2 | TRBV19 | CASSRPQVLAGELFF
TRBJ1-2 | TRBV30 | CAWSDSAHGYTF
TRBJ1-5 | TRBV20-1 | CSASVQPQHF
TRBJ1-6 | TRBV27 | CASSLTRGGNSPLHF
TRBJ1-6 | TRBV2 | CASAGDEGALHF
TRBJ2-7 | TRBV5-1 | CASSPRDSSYEQYF
TRBJ1-6 | TRBV27 | CASIQFRGANSPLHF
TRBJ2-1 | TRBV27 | CASSFQGWNNEQFF
TRBJ1-6 | TRBV14 | CASSQDFRGGPRSPLHF
TRBJ1-4 | TRBV11-2 | CASSLGRRNNEKLFF
TRBJ2-1 | TRBV19 | CASSTRLAGGRVPYNEQFF
TRBJ2-5 | TRBV4-3 | CASSQATGEGETQYF
TRBJ2-1 | TRBV2 | CASSEAAGGRYNEQFF
TRBJ1-5 | TRBV10-3 | CAISESGDDNQPQHF
TRBJ2-7 | TRBV9 | CASSVGTPSYEQYF
TRBJ1-2 | TRBV7-2 | CASSLDPGGSRDGYTF
TRBJ1-2 | TRBV6-4 | CASSTTGAYGYTF
TRBJ2-2 | TRBV11-3 | CASSRSGRNTGELFF
TRBJ2-3 | TRBV7-2 | CASSPQYTDTQYF
TRBJ2-3 | TRBV9 | CASSDSGVSTDTQYF
TRBJ2-7 | TRBV7-9 | CASSYRTGPLTYEQYF
TRBJ1-4 | TRBV11-2 | CASSLDIGMELFF
TRBJ2-2 | TRBV6-5 | CASIPNRVVTGELFF